Below, 20 T cell receptor beta chains from the same sample are listed, as sequenced in a study of blood T cell repertoires in COVID-19. Sequencing was performed with immunoSEQ multiplex PCR; in TCRdb, only in-frame clones are kept and a portion is missing. The data show 350,000 to 450,000 clones, roughly 90% seen once. The sequenced sample consisted of peripheral blood. All receptors come from a man in his forties or fifties with acute or convalescent COVID-19.

As regards this clone: In the same sample, other DNA sequences code for this CDR3. The V call is TRBV5-1, the J call TRBJ1-2, with D possibly matching TRBD1 (6 bases). The CDR3 is made up of 14 amino acids. V lost 0 bases and J 1 base, leaving 7 bases between the germline ends. CDR1 and CDR2 (germline): SGHRS, YFSETQ. CDR3 region: CASSLGQDNYGYTF. CDR3 nucleotide sequence: TGCGCCAGCAGCTTGGGACAGGATAACTATGGCTACACCTTC.

This clone occurred once. V and J are TRBV2 and TRBJ2-7; 10 bases align to TRBD2. This CDR3 region has 17 residues. CDR1 and CDR2 (germline): SNHLY, FYNNEI. The junction had 16 bases not matched to a gene; V was cut back by 5 bases and J by 6 bases. CDR3 protein: CASSPLPLSGRAGEQYF. DNA of the CDR3: TGTGCCAGCAGTCCCCTCCCGTTGAGCGGGAGGGCCGGCGAGCAGTACTTC.

This clone has just a few counts. The V and J genes are TRBV4-1 and TRBJ1-2, with a tentative D call TRBD1 (5 bases). V gave up 1 base and J gave up 0 bases, with 18 bases separating them. CDR3 length equals 18 residues. Looked up from germline, CDR1 is MGHRA and CDR2 is YSYEKL. Here the CDR3 reads CASSQGLAGLKANYGYTF. In DNA, the CDR3 is TGCGCCAGCAGCCAAGGGTTAGCAGGGCTTAAAGCTAACTATGGCTACACCTTC.

V usage is TRBV5-1 and J usage is TRBJ1-6; the D gene is possibly TRBD1 (5 bases). The V end was cut by 3 bases, the J end by 8 bases, with 15 bases between. The CDR3 spans 15 residues. CDR1 is SGHRS and CDR2 is YFSETQ in the germline V gene. CDR3 in amino acids: CASSSTGTGDSPLHF. The CDR3 DNA reads TGCGCCAGCAGCTCAACCGGGACGGGAGATTCACCCCTCCACTTT.

As DNA, the CDR3 is TGTGCCAGCAGCCAACGGTCCGGGTTTTACGAGCAGTACTTC. Residues: CASSQRSGFYEQYF. The V and J genes are TRBV7-9 and TRBJ2-7; D unclear. V lost 5 bases to trimming and J lost 4 bases, with 15 bases between them. The CDR3 extends over 14 amino acids. CDR1 is SEHNR and CDR2 is FQNEAQ in the germline V gene (reference sequence).

Points on this clone: The same CDR3 also results from other DNA sequences found in this sample. The chain employs TRBV9 and TRBJ2-3; D is possibly TRBD2 (6 bases). Germline V gives CDR1 SGDLS, CDR2 YYNGEE. CDR3 length: 14 residues. V was trimmed by 0 bases and J by 3 bases, leaving 8 bases between them. CDR3 sequence: CASSVVGGTDTQYF. The CDR3 DNA reads as TGTGCCAGCAGCGTAGTGGGGGGAACAGATACGCAGTATTTT.

This chain joins TRBV19 and TRBJ2-7; TRBD2 is a possible D gene (5 bases). V was trimmed by 5 bases and J by 0 bases, leaving 14 bases between them. The V gene's germline CDR1 is LNHDA and CDR2 SQIVND (reference sequence). The CDR3 is made up of 15 amino acids. The CDR3 reads CASSPTTRGSYEQYF. The CDR3 coding sequence is TGTGCCAGTAGTCCAACGACACGGGGCTCCTACGAGCAGTACTTC.

This clone was found a few times. The J gene is TRBJ1-6, the V gene TRBV4-1; D remains ambiguous. CDR3 length: 16 residues. Deletions cut 5 bases from V and 6 bases from J, with 17 bases between. From germline, CDR1 is MGHRA and CDR2 YSYEKL. CDR3 sequence reads: CASSGPHGGSNSPLHF. As DNA, the CDR3 is TGCGCCAGCAGCGGGCCCCATGGAGGGTCTAATTCACCCCTCCACTTT.

The chain carries TRBV18 and TRBJ2-5, with TRBD1 matching over 8 bases. Trimming removed 3 bases from V and 4 bases from J; junction bases left unmatched: 4. Germline V lookup: CDR1 KGHSH, CDR2 LQKENI. This CDR3 is 14 amino acids long. CDR3 bases: TGTGCCAGCTCACCCGACAGGGGTTCAGAGACCCAGTACTTC. Amino acid sequence: CASSPDRGSETQYF.

As DNA, the CDR3 is TGCAGCCTGTTGGCCGGGACTGAAGCTTTCTTT. This encodes CSLLAGTEAFF. This chain connects TRBV29-1 to TRBJ1-1; no firm D call. The CDR3 sequence is 11 residues long. From germline, CDR1 is SQVTM and CDR2 ANQGSEA. V was clipped by 8 bases and J by 5 bases, with 12 bases between them.

V usage is TRBV2 and J usage is TRBJ2-2; 7 nucleotides line up with TRBD1. The CDR3 covers 15 residues. CDR1 SNHLY and CDR2 FYNNEI come from the germline V gene. V lost 7 bases, J lost 0 bases, and 5 bases stayed unmatched. DNA for the CDR3: TGTGCCAGCAATCAACAGGGGTCGAACACCGGGGAGCTGTTTTTT. This sequence encodes CASNQQGSNTGELFF.

The chain couples TRBV5-6 to TRBJ1-2; 8 bases are a match to TRBD1. CDR1 and CDR2 (germline): SGHDT, YYEEEE. Germline trimming cut 3 bases from V and 6 bases from J; bases unmatched to any gene: 4. This CDR3 contains 13 residues. As DNA, the CDR3 is TGTGCCAGCAGCTCGGACAGGGTAGATGGCTACACCTTC. It codes for CASSSDRVDGYTF.

The chain couples TRBV19 to TRBJ1-2; D gene uncertain. CDR3 length equals 16 residues. Germline CDR1 is LNHDA and CDR2 is SQIVND (reference sequence). V shed 3 bases and J shed 4 bases, with 18 bases lying between them. The DNA of the CDR3 is TGTGCCAGTAGTATCGGGGAGAGGAGGTGGCCCTATGGCTACACCTTC. As protein: CASSIGERRWPYGYTF. The complete variable domain, with remaining parts taken from reference TRBV19 and TRBJ1-2, reads DGGITQSPKYLFRKEGQNVTLSCEQNLNHDAMYWYRQDPGQGLRLIYYSQIVNDFQKGDIAEGYSVSREKKESFPLTVTSAQKNPTAFYLCASSIGERRWPYGYTFGSGTRLTVV.

This clone appeared a few times. The chain employs TRBV7-9 and TRBJ2-7, with D tentatively TRBD1 (6 bases). V was clipped by 6 bases and J by 5 bases, with 20 bases between them. The germline V gene has CDR1 SEHNR and CDR2 FQNEAQ (reference sequence). The length of the CDR3 is 15 residues. As DNA, the CDR3 is TGTGCCAGCAGACCTCAGGGGTCAGGGATACACGAGCAGTACTTC. This gives the protein CASRPQGSGIHEQYF.

This chain connects TRBV4-1 to TRBJ1-1; TRBD1 matches at 9 bases. The V and J ends lost 4 bases and 1 base, in that order; junction bases with no gene match: 10. This CDR3 is 17 amino acids long. CDR1 and CDR2 (germline): MGHRA, YSYEKL. As DNA, the CDR3 is TGCGCCAGCAGCCCTCAACCGGGACAGGGAGGGAACACTGAAGCTTTCTTT. Translating it yields CASSPQPGQGGNTEAFF.

The chain employs TRBV5-1 and TRBJ2-5; possible D gene TRBD2, 5 bases. V lost 0 bases to trimming and J lost 0 bases, with 9 bases between them. Germline lookup yields CDR1 SGHRS and CDR2 YFSETQ. The CDR3 is 15 amino acids. The CDR3 region is CASSLGLLNQETQYF. CDR3 coding DNA: TGCGCCAGCAGCTTGGGACTACTCAACCAAGAGACCCAGTACTTC.

The rearrangement links TRBV9 to TRBJ1-1; TRBD1 is a possible D gene (6 bases). V lost 3 bases, J lost 3 bases, and 15 bases lay in between. The CDR3 extends over 15 amino acids. Germline CDR1 and CDR2: SGDLS and YYNGEE. The CDR3 region is CASSDPQGPHTEAFF. CDR3 DNA: TGTGCCAGCAGCGACCCACAGGGCCCCCACACTGAAGCTTTCTTT.

The genes are TRBV30 and TRBJ1-2; TRBD1 agrees at 8 bases. The germline CDR1 and CDR2 sequences are GTSNPN and SVGIG (reference sequence). V lost 4 bases, J lost 4 bases, and 11 bases stayed unmatched. CDR3 length equals 15 residues. This CDR3 is CAWNRGAGGLYGYTF. As DNA, the CDR3 is TGTGCCTGGAACCGGGGAGCAGGGGGCCTCTATGGCTACACCTTC.

This clone was detected a few times. The same CDR3 arises from other DNA sequences in this sample as well. The gene calls are TRBV19 and TRBJ1-5, with D possibly matching TRBD1 (5 bases). The V gene lost 1 base and the J gene lost 4 bases, with 8 bases spanning the gap. Germline V CDR1 and CDR2: LNHDA, SQIVND (reference sequence). The CDR3 runs to 14 residues. The CDR3 region has the DNA TGTGCCAGTAGTATAGTCGGGGGGAATCAGCCCCAGCATTTT. It is translated as CASSIVGGNQPQHF. Complete variable domain (other parts from reference TRBV19 and TRBJ1-5): DGGITQSPKYLFRKEGQNVTLSCEQNLNHDAMYWYRQDPGQGLRLIYYSQIVNDFQKGDIAEGYSVSREKKESFPLTVTSAQKNPTAFYLCASSIVGGNQPQHFGDGTRLSIL.

The chain uses TRBV6-4 and TRBJ2-2; TRBD2 matches at 12 bases. J gave up 0 bases and V 8 bases, and 7 bases lay outside the gene matches. Germline CDR1 reads MRHNA; CDR2 reads SNTAGT. CDR3 length: 17 residues. CDR3 nucleotide sequence: TGTGCCAGCCTTGGACTAGCGGGGACGCCGAACACCGGGGAGCTGTTTTTT. Its protein is CASLGLAGTPNTGELFF.